The clone carrying this T cell receptor beta chain turned up a few times. Its antigen is not known. The data originate from a study of OX40 agonist ivuxolimab in advanced cancers. Study at large: Participants, approximately 81% male, averaged roughly 60 years of age, ranging from 23 to 79. Prior checkpoint blockade (anti-PD-1, anti-PD-L1 or anti-CTLA-4) was permitted; around 39% had it.

The data were produced by immunoSEQ multiplex PCR, yet TCRdb's version contains in-frame clones alone and is incomplete. Among some 49,000 clones, around 84% were seen once, and the ten largest hold about a fifth. Whole-study results and caveats: Among patients with partial responses at 0.1-3.0 mg/kg, clonal expansion was among the lowest. At doses 0.1 to 3.0 mg/kg, CD4+ and CD8+ clones expanded.

CDR3 length: 13 residues. Trimming cost V 1 base and J 4 bases, with 7 bases left between them. The germline V gene has CDR1 SEHNR and CDR2 FQNEAQ (reference sequence). This receptor was taken from an adult with an advanced solid tumor such as melanoma, head and neck, liver or kidney cancer. Here the sequenced sample was CD4+ or CD8+ T cells sorted from blood, taken in a trial of the OX40 agonist ivuxolimab. The chain combines TRBV7-9 with TRBJ1-1; no clear D gene. The CDR3 reads CASSLGGSTEAFF. DNA for the CDR3: TGTGCCAGCAGCTTAGGAGGGAGCACTGAAGCTTTCTTT.